The table lists the clone carrying this T cell receptor (beta chain) with a count of one. Its antigen remains unknown. PCR involved 60 Vbeta and 13 Jbeta primers. Assay used: immunoSEQ multiplex PCR; TCRdb lists only in-frame clones, some missing. This sample has approximately 190,000 clones, with about 84% found just once. The CDR3 runs 17 residues. Per the germline V gene, CDR1 is SEHNR and CDR2 is FQNEAQ (reference sequence). Trimming took off 5 bases at V and 6 bases at J, with 22 bases between the two ends. These data belong to a study of cytomegalovirus exposure and HLA in healthy donors. The study's findings and limits: Reports state that TCR beta sequences accurately predicted most subjects' HLA-A and HLA-B alleles.

The chain carries TRBV7-9 and TRBJ2-2; perhaps TRBD2 as D (5 bases). Sequencing was done on a sample of PBMCs. This receptor was identified in a woman aged 30 to 39 in good health and CMV-seropositive. The CDR3 region has the DNA TGTGCCAGCAGCCGATCCCCACCGGGGAGCCGCCCCGGGGAGCTGTTTTTT. This gives the protein CASSRSPPGSRPGELFF. The entire variable domain, with the rest obtained from reference TRBV7-9 and TRBJ2-2, is as follows: DTGVSQNPRHKITKRGQNVTFRCDPISEHNRLYWYRQTLGQGPEFLTYFQNEAQLEKSRLLSDRFSAERPKGSFSTLEIQRTEQGDSAMYLCASSRSPPGSRPGELFFGEGSRLTVL.